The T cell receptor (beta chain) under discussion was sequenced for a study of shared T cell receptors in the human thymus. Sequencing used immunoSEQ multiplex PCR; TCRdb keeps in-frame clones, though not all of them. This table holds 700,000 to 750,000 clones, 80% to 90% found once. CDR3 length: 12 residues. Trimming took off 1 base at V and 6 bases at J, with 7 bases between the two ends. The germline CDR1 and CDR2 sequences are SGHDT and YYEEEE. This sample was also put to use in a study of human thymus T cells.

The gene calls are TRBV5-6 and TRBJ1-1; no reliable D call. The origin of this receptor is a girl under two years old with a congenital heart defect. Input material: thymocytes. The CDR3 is CASSLSRSEAFF. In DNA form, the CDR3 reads TGTGCCAGCAGCTTGTCTAGGTCTGAAGCTTTCTTT.